One and the same sample provided the 24 T cell receptor beta chains below, sequenced in a study of T-cell memory formation after mild COVID-19. MiXCR, applied by TCRdb to the 5' RACE reads, yields one record per CDR3 protein. Of around 340,000 distinct CDR3 sequences listed, roughly 15% are singletons. Sequencing was carried out using PBMCs or a T cell subset sorted from them (not recorded which). These receptors originate from a man between 18 and 35 years old who had mild COVID-19 (a few samples of this study predate the infection). Cell type and time point are not known.

This clonotype appeared a few times. The chain recombines TRBV29-1 with TRBJ2-1; 10 nucleotides align to TRBD2. CDR3 length: 13 residues. With V trimmed by 6 bases and J by 5 bases, 4 bases remained unmatched. The germline CDR1 and CDR2 sequences are SQVTM and ANQGSEA. For the CDR3, the DNA is TGCAGCGTAGGGACTAGCGTTAACAATGAGCAGTTCTTC. Translated, it gives CSVGTSVNNEQFF.

This clonotype has a handful of counts. The chain employs TRBV12-3 or TRBV12-4 and TRBJ1-1, with unresolved D. Trimming stripped 7 bases from V and 6 bases from J, with 12 bases between. CDR3 length equals 12 residues. The DNA of the CDR3 is TGTGCCAGCACCCTTAATCGGCCTGAAGCTTTCTTT. This gives the protein CASTLNRPEAFF.

This chain uses TRBV20-1 with TRBJ1-5; D may be TRBD1 (5 bases). Trimming removed 6 bases at V and 2 bases at J, with 14 bases between. This CDR3 contains 14 residues. CDR1 and CDR2 from the germline V gene are DFQATT and SNEGSKA (reference sequence). The CDR3 sequence is CSAWDEGGNQPQHF. CDR3 nucleotides: TGCAGTGCCTGGGACGAAGGGGGCAATCAGCCCCAGCATTTT.

J is TRBJ1-2 and V is TRBV9, with D possibly being TRBD1 (5 bases). The CDR3 is 15 residues long. Trimming removed 4 bases from V and 2 bases from J, with 15 bases in between. CDR1 is SGDLS, CDR2 YYNGEE, per germline. This chain's CDR3 is CASSPPNRGNYGYTF. CDR3 bases: TGTGCCAGCAGCCCCCCGAACCGGGGCAACTATGGCTACACCTTC.

The chain uses TRBV2 and TRBJ2-1, with D perhaps TRBD2 (5 bases). The V end lost 7 bases, the J end lost 0 bases, and 16 bases lay between the germline ends. The germline gives CDR1 SNHLY, CDR2 FYNNEI. The CDR3 has 16 amino acids. CDR3: CASIETGLSSYNEQFF. In nucleotides, the CDR3 is TGTGCCAGCATTGAGACTGGACTGAGCTCCTACAATGAGCAGTTCTTC.

The J gene is TRBJ2-7, the V gene TRBV6-2 or TRBV6-3; a weak D match, TRBD2 (6 bases). CDR3 size: 14 residues. Trimming removed 2 bases from V and 3 bases from J, with 11 bases in between. CDR1 is MNHEY, CDR2 SVGEGT, per germline. CDR3 nucleotides: TGTGCCAGCAGTTACGGAGCGGGCGGCTACGAGCAGTACGTC. It is translated as CASSYGAGGYEQYV.

This clonotype has a handful of counts. The genes are TRBV13 and TRBJ1-1; tentative D call: TRBD1 (5 bases). V dropped 5 bases and J dropped 5 bases, with 12 bases sitting between them. From germline, CDR1 is PRHDT and CDR2 FYEKMQ (reference sequence). The CDR3 totals 13 residues. The DNA of the CDR3 is TGTGCCAGCAGCGACATGCAGGGAACTGAAGCTTTCTTT. Translation: CASSDMQGTEAFF.

The genes are TRBV12-3 or TRBV12-4 and TRBJ2-1; TRBD2 matches at 10 bases. This CDR3 contains 16 residues. J gave up 0 bases and V 3 bases, and 2 bases lay outside the gene matches. CDR3 in amino acids: CASSFLAGASYNEQFF. DNA of the CDR3: TGTGCCAGCAGTTTCCTAGCGGGGGCCTCCTACAATGAGCAGTTCTTC.

This chain uses TRBV6-2 or TRBV6-3 with TRBJ1-5; the match to TRBD1 covers 8 bases. V lost 5 bases and J lost 6; bases outside the gene matches: 6. The CDR3 is made up of 14 amino acids. CDR1 is MNHEY, CDR2 SVGEGT, per germline. CDR3 DNA: TGTGCCAGCAGTGAAGACAGGGGTCGTCAGCCCCAGCATTTT. Its translation is CASSEDRGRQPQHF.

This clonotype was seen a few times. This chain connects TRBV20-1 to TRBJ1-1, with D tentatively TRBD1 (6 bases). The V end was cut by 1 base, the J end by 4 bases, with 13 bases between. Germline assignment: CDR1 DFQATT and CDR2 SNEGSKA (reference sequence). The CDR3 sequence is 14 residues long. The chain's CDR3 is CSARVGGGGTEAFF. CDR3 bases: TGCAGTGCTAGAGTTGGAGGGGGAGGCACTGAAGCTTTCTTT.

This clonotype occurred a few times. V and J are TRBV7-9 and TRBJ2-3, with D possibly being TRBD2 (6 bases). Germline V gene lookup returns CDR1 SEHNR and CDR2 FQNEAQ (reference sequence). V was shortened by 2 bases and J by 5 bases, with 11 bases between the two germline ends. There are 14 residues in the CDR3. Here the CDR3 reads CASSLTGLGDTQYF. The CDR3 nucleotides are TGTGCCAGCAGCTTAACGGGACTCGGAGATACGCAGTATTTT. Full variable domain (missing parts from reference TRBV7-9 and TRBJ2-3): DTGVSQNPRHKITKRGQNVTFRCDPISEHNRLYWYRQTLGQGPEFLTYFQNEAQLEKSRLLSDRFSAERPKGSFSTLEIQRTEQGDSAMYLCASSLTGLGDTQYFGPGTRLTVL.

The rearrangement uses TRBV20-1 and TRBJ2-6; 9 nucleotides agree with TRBD1. The length of the CDR3 is 22 residues. V lost 3 bases to trimming and J lost 2 bases; unmatched junction nucleotides: 23. CDR1 and CDR2 from the germline V gene are DFQATT and SNEGSKA (reference sequence). The CDR3 sequence is CSASKEPPPRDRVWPGANVLTF. DNA for the CDR3: TGCAGTGCTAGCAAAGAGCCGCCCCCCCGGGACAGGGTTTGGCCTGGGGCCAACGTCCTGACTTTC.

In this sample, this clonotype turned up a few times. V usage is TRBV4-1 and J usage is TRBJ1-1; maybe TRBD1 (6 bases). Deletions cut 4 bases from V and 1 base from J, with 16 bases between. This CDR3 spans 16 amino acids. Germline loops: CDR1 MGHRA, CDR2 YSYEKL. In DNA form, the CDR3 reads TGCGCCAGCAGCCCGGCCGATCGGGGGGCGAACACTGAAGCTTTCTTT. Protein: CASSPADRGANTEAFF.

V gene TRBV28 combines with J gene TRBJ2-7; 12 bases align to TRBD1. The V gene end was trimmed by 6 bases and the J gene end by 2 bases; junction bases not matched to a gene: 5. Germline CDR1 MDHEN, CDR2 SYDVKM. The CDR3 sequence is 15 residues long. DNA of the CDR3: TGTGCCAGCAGCCTCCGGGACAGGGGGCCCTACGAGCAGTACGTC. It translates to CASSLRDRGPYEQYV.

This clonotype occurred a few times. The J gene is TRBJ2-2, the V gene TRBV27, with D possibly TRBD1 on 8 matching bases. This CDR3 has 19 residues. CDR1 and CDR2 (germline): MNHEY, SMNVEV (reference sequence). V was pared by 6 bases and J by 4 bases, with 27 bases between. The CDR3 DNA sequence: TGTGCCAGCAGCCCCTGGGGGGGACAGGTCCCCACGAGCACCGGGGAGCTGTTTTTT. It specifies CASSPWGGQVPTSTGELFF.

The chain employs TRBV5-1 and TRBJ1-1, with D possibly being TRBD1 (6 bases). Trimming removed 2 bases from V and 1 base from J, with 12 bases in between. The germline V gene has CDR1 SGHRS and CDR2 YFSETQ. The CDR3 loop spans 15 amino acids. In DNA, the CDR3 is TGCGCCAGCAGCTTCGGGGGGCCGGCGAACACTGAAGCTTTCTTT. Translating it yields CASSFGGPANTEAFF.

This clonotype was seen more than once but under ten times. J is TRBJ1-2 and V is TRBV7-9; D unclear. Between the trimmed V and J ends, which lost 1 base and 7 bases, there was a span of 10 bases. CDR3 size: 13 residues. Germline V gives CDR1 SEHNR, CDR2 FQNEAQ (reference sequence). The CDR3 is CASSLDPAGGYTF. CDR3 sequence (DNA): TGTGCCAGCAGCTTAGATCCCGCAGGTGGCTACACCTTC.

This clonotype has just a few counts. This rearrangement joins TRBV14 to TRBJ1-5; D might be TRBD1 (6 bases). V shed 4 bases and J shed 1 base, with 17 bases lying between them. This CDR3 has 17 residues. Germline V gives CDR1 SGHDN, CDR2 FVKESK. Here the CDR3 reads CASSLQGFGLSNQPQHF. In nucleotides, the CDR3 is TGTGCCAGCAGCCTACAGGGTTTTGGCCTGAGCAATCAGCCCCAGCATTTT.

The CDR3 DNA is TGTGCCAGCAGGGCGTCGTATGAAAAACTGTTTTTT. It is translated as CASRASYEKLFF. The V gene is TRBV12-3 or TRBV12-4, the J gene TRBJ1-4; D not certain. The CDR3 totals 12 residues. V was trimmed by 6 bases and J by 6 bases, leaving 8 bases between them.

The genes are TRBV5-1 and TRBJ1-1; tentatively, D is TRBD1 (5 bases). This CDR3 comprises 15 residues. The germline CDR1 and CDR2 sequences are SGHRS and YFSETQ. Trimming removed 4 bases from V and 4 bases from J, with 17 bases in between. CDR3 DNA: TGCGCCAGCAGCCCCTTGGTTTCGCAGGGCACTGAAGCTTTCTTT. Translating it yields CASSPLVSQGTEAFF.

This clonotype was counted between two and nine times. J is TRBJ1-6 and V is TRBV6-5; 9 bases align to TRBD1. The V segment lost 6 bases and the J segment 0 bases; nucleotides outside the gene matches: 15. The germline CDR1 and CDR2 sequences are MNHEY and SVGAGI. The CDR3 covers 20 residues. The CDR3 spells CASSREPGQGWSSYNSPLHF. The CDR3, as DNA: TGTGCCAGCAGCCGCGAGCCGGGACAGGGCTGGAGCTCCTATAATTCACCCCTCCACTTT.

In its sample, this clonotype was seen a few times. The V call is TRBV4-1, the J call TRBJ2-3; the match to TRBD2 covers 14 bases. CDR1 is MGHRA and CDR2 is YSYEKL in the germline V gene. The CDR3 has 18 amino acids. Trimming at V came to 3 bases and at J to 2 bases, leaving 7 bases not matched to a gene. The DNA of the CDR3 is TGCGCCAGCAGCCAGGGGAAGGGACTAGCGGGGGACACAGATACGCAGTATTTT. Protein sequence: CASSQGKGLAGDTDTQYF.

The rearrangement joins TRBV29-1 to TRBJ1-1, with a possible D match to TRBD1 (6 bases). Germline loops: CDR1 SQVTM, CDR2 ANQGSEA. The CDR3 covers 12 residues. V lost 6 bases to trimming and J lost 3 bases, with 11 bases between them. The CDR3 spells CSVSRGDTEAFF. The CDR3 DNA is TGCAGCGTATCCAGGGGAGACACTGAAGCTTTCTTT.

The table lists this clonotype with a few counts. The chain combines TRBV20-1 with TRBJ2-3; 9 nucleotides line up with TRBD2. V lost 3 bases to trimming and J lost 4 bases; unmatched junction nucleotides: 5. Germline assignment: CDR1 DFQATT and CDR2 SNEGSKA (reference sequence). CDR3 length: 14 residues. CDR3 sequence (DNA): TGCAGTGCTAGCCTAGCGGGGAAAGCAGATACGCAGTATTTT. It yields the protein CSASLAGKADTQYF.